This TCR beta chain was identified during a study of blood T cells in healthy people across ages. Study-level points and caveats: The lack of PBMC sorting stopped any conclusive naive versus antigen-experienced comparison. Diversity figures based on one million T cells were deemed too low. When set beside aged donors, long-lived donors presented more naive CD4+ cells and higher diversity.

Together with a sample-barcoded 5' primer, a J-beta primer mix was included in a second PCR lasting about 6 to 11 cycles. TCRdb passed the 5' RACE reads through MiXCR, listing each CDR3 protein once. This sample has about 1,800,000 distinct CDR3 sequences, with roughly 27% found just once. To note about this clonotype: What it recognizes is unknown.

Germline V gene sequence: CDR1 MNHEY, CDR2 SMNVEV (reference sequence). The V end lost 1 base, the J end lost 3 bases, and 9 bases lay between the germline ends. The CDR3 spans 14 residues. Sample: blood. J is TRBJ1-2 and V is TRBV27, with D possibly being TRBD1 (5 bases). This clonotype originated in a woman in her thirties in good health. The DNA of the CDR3 is TGTGCCAGCAGTTTATACGGGGGGGACTATGGCTACACCTTC. As protein: CASSLYGGDYGYTF.